The 18 T cell receptor beta chains below come from one sample, sequenced in a study of T cells after yellow fever vaccination. TCRdb ran MiXCR on the 5' RACE reads and lists one entry per CDR3 protein. Of 500,000 to 700,000 distinct CDR3 sequences detected, roughly 21% appear once; the ten largest clones hold roughly an eighth. The sequences come from PBMCs, collected 15 days after the yellow fever booster vaccination. These TCRs come from a young man who received the YFV17D yellow fever vaccine.

In this sample, this clonotype turned up a few times. The V gene is TRBV20-1, the J gene TRBJ1-2; D ambiguous. The germline V and J ends were trimmed by 4 bases and 8 bases, with 11 bases remaining between them. The germline V gene encodes CDR1 DFQATT and CDR2 SNEGSKA (reference sequence). This CDR3 region has 11 residues. The CDR3 bases are TGCAGTGCTACGGGGTATCGCGGCTACACCTTC. This translates into CSATGYRGYTF.

This clonotype occurred a few times. The rearrangement joins TRBV29-1 to TRBJ2-5; 9 bases are a match to TRBD2. The CDR3 consists of 16 residues. The V and J ends lost 0 bases and 0 bases, in that order; junction bases with no gene match: 5. Germline V gives CDR1 SQVTM, CDR2 ANQGSEA. This chain's CDR3 is CSVEDWASGNQETQYF. The CDR3, as DNA: TGCAGCGTTGAAGATTGGGCTAGCGGGAACCAAGAGACCCAGTACTTC.

This clonotype was observed a few times. V usage is TRBV7-2 and J usage is TRBJ2-1; D is unclear. CDR3 length: 14 residues. V shed 1 base and J shed 5 bases, with 9 bases lying between them. CDR1 is SGHTA and CDR2 is FQGNSA in the germline V gene. For the CDR3, the DNA is TGTGCCAGCAGCTTAGGCGCTGAAAACAATGAGCAGTTCTTC. Translation gives CASSLGAENNEQFF.

J is TRBJ2-7 and V is TRBV20-1, with D perhaps given as TRBD1 or TRBD2 (5 bases each). The CDR3 has 12 residues. Germline CDR1 DFQATT, CDR2 SNEGSKA (reference sequence). Trimming took 6 bases from V and 2 from J, leaving 11 bases between them. In DNA form, the CDR3 reads TGCAGTGCAAGGGGAGTGACCTACGAGCAGTACTTC. Residues: CSARGVTYEQYF.

The chain combines TRBV12-3 or TRBV12-4 with TRBJ2-6; 8 positions agree with TRBD2. The CDR3 runs to 17 residues. J lost 2 bases, V lost 0 bases, and 3 bases had no gene match. The CDR3 protein is CASSLARGGAGANVLTF. CDR3 nucleotides: TGTGCCAGCAGTTTAGCCCGGGGGGGGGCTGGGGCCAACGTCCTGACTTTC.

The chain employs TRBV5-4 and TRBJ2-1; 10 nucleotides agree with TRBD2. Trimming removed 3 bases from V and 15 bases from J; junction bases left unmatched: 12. Germline CDR1 is SGHNT and CDR2 is YYREEE (reference sequence). CDR3 length equals 14 residues. The CDR3: CASSSSKREGLGFF. Here the CDR3 DNA reads TGTGCCAGCAGCTCCTCAAAGCGGGAGGGCCTAGGGTTCTTC.

This clonotype appeared a few times. The chain couples TRBV5-6 to TRBJ2-1; D unclear. The germline V and J ends were trimmed by 6 bases and 8 bases, with 9 bases remaining between them. The CDR3 consists of 11 residues. The germline CDR1 and CDR2 sequences are SGHDT and YYEEEE. The CDR3 reads CASKGFHEQFF. CDR3 DNA sequence: TGTGCCAGCAAAGGGTTCCATGAGCAGTTCTTC.

This clonotype was counted only a few times. The genes are TRBV7-9 and TRBJ2-1, with 10 positions matching TRBD2. The germline CDR1 and CDR2 sequences are SEHNR and FQNEAQ (reference sequence). The CDR3 contains 15 residues. V was clipped by 7 bases and J by 4 bases; unmatched bases: 7. This chain's CDR3 is CASTRASGSYNEQFF. CDR3 DNA: TGTGCCAGCACACGAGCTAGCGGGAGTTACAATGAGCAGTTCTTC.

Only a few counts were recorded for this clonotype. The V gene is TRBV19, the J gene TRBJ2-2; unclear D gene. CDR3 length: 13 residues. Germline-derived CDR1 and CDR2 are LNHDA and SQIVND (reference sequence). V lost 0 bases and J 6 bases, leaving 5 bases between the germline ends. CDR3 amino acids: CASSIDRAGELFF. The CDR3 DNA reads as TGTGCCAGTAGTATAGATAGGGCCGGGGAGCTGTTTTTT.

This clonotype has a handful of counts. The rearrangement uses TRBV7-8 and TRBJ2-7; D is perhaps TRBD1 (6 bases). V was shortened by 7 bases and J by 4 bases, with 8 bases between the two germline ends. The CDR3 runs to 11 residues. Germline-derived CDR1 and CDR2 are SGHVS and FQNEAQ. The CDR3 protein is CASKGQYEQYF. CDR3 DNA: TGTGCCAGCAAAGGACAGTACGAGCAGTACTTC. Filled out from reference TRBV7-8 and TRBJ2-7, the complete variable domain reads GAGVSQSPRYKVAKRGQDVALRCDPISGHVSLFWYQQALGQGPEFLTYFQNEAQLDKSGLPSDRFFAERPEGSVSTLKIQRTQQEDSAVYLCASKGQYEQYFGPGTRLTVT.

The rearrangement joins TRBV4-3 to TRBJ2-1; 8 nucleotides agree with TRBD1. CDR1 and CDR2 (germline): LGHNA, YSLEER. The CDR3 length is 15 residues. V shed 2 bases, J shed 2 bases, and the junction held 2 bases outside the gene matches. The CDR3 is CASSQNRGTYNEQFF. The CDR3 nucleotides are TGCGCCAGCAGCCAAAACAGGGGGACCTACAATGAGCAGTTCTTC.

This sequence joins TRBV3-1 and TRBJ2-1, with 8 nucleotides matching TRBD1. V lost 4 bases, J lost 6 bases, and 8 bases stayed unmatched. This CDR3 is built from 15 residues. Germline CDR1 and CDR2: LGHDT and YNNKEL (reference sequence). Here the CDR3 reads CASSPTGVEFNEQFF. The CDR3 DNA reads TGTGCCAGCAGCCCGACAGGGGTTGAGTTCAATGAGCAGTTCTTC.

The chain couples TRBV27 to TRBJ2-7; D not certain. The CDR3 length is 15 residues. Germline-derived CDR1 and CDR2 are MNHEY and SMNVEV (reference sequence). V lost 3 bases, J lost 0 bases, and 12 bases lay in between. The CDR3, as DNA: TGTGCCAGCAGTTTGGCTGACCCAGCCTCCTACGAGCAGTACTTC. This translates into CASSLADPASYEQYF.

In this sample, this clonotype turned up a few times. The chain has TRBV6-5 and TRBJ2-1; TRBD2 matches 7 bases. This CDR3 is 14 amino acids long. CDR1 and CDR2 (germline): MNHEY, SVGAGI. The trim removed 0 bases at V and 9 bases at J, leaving 5 bases unmatched. This chain's CDR3 is CASSYSGGPSEQFF. The CDR3 DNA sequence: TGTGCCAGCAGTTACTCGGGAGGGCCAAGTGAGCAGTTCTTC.

The rearrangement joins TRBV6-6 to TRBJ2-6; D call uncertain. Germline V gives CDR1 MNHNY, CDR2 SVGAGI (reference sequence). V shed 2 bases and J shed 4 bases, with 3 bases lying between them. This CDR3 is 13 amino acids long. The CDR3 protein is CASSYRGANVLTF. DNA of the CDR3: TGTGCCAGCAGTTACAGGGGGGCCAACGTCCTGACTTTC.

This sequence joins TRBV5-1 and TRBJ1-1, with a possible D match to TRBD1 (6 bases). Germline loops: CDR1 SGHRS, CDR2 YFSETQ. This CDR3 has 13 residues. Trimming took 7 bases from V and 5 from J, leaving 15 bases between them. The CDR3 here is CASRHRAGTEAFF. The CDR3 nucleotides are TGCGCCAGCCGTCACAGGGCAGGGACTGAAGCTTTCTTT.

The rearrangement links TRBV27 to TRBJ2-4; no reliable D call. CDR3 size: 14 residues. V was pared by 1 base and J by 7 bases, with 11 bases between. Germline V CDR1 and CDR2: MNHEY, SMNVEV (reference sequence). Here the CDR3 reads CASSLYAEGNIQYF. The DNA for the CDR3 is TGTGCCAGCAGTTTATATGCGGAAGGGAACATTCAGTACTTC.

The CDR3 reads CASRSRLAGSLSNEQFF. CDR3 nucleotides: TGTGCCAGCAGGAGTAGACTAGCGGGTTCCTTAAGCAATGAGCAGTTCTTC. V is TRBV28 and J is TRBJ2-1, with TRBD2 matching 10 bases. Germline V gives CDR1 MDHEN, CDR2 SYDVKM. The V gene end was trimmed by 6 bases and the J gene end by 6 bases; junction bases not matched to a gene: 14. The CDR3 contains 17 residues. Together with reference TRBV28 and TRBJ2-1, the CDR3 gives the full variable domain: DVKVTQSSRYLVKRTGEKVFLECVQDMDHENMFWYRQDPGLGLRLIYFSYDVKMKEKGDIPEGYSVSREKKERFSLILESASTNQTSMYLCASRSRLAGSLSNEQFFGPGTRLTVL.